Below, 20 T cell receptor beta chains from the same sample are listed, as sequenced in a study of regulatory T cells in long-lasting Graves disease. Stated time point: newly diagnosed GD, antithyroid drugs for less than 3 months. TCR sequences were obtained from RNA taken from PBMCs. CDR3 regions were amplified by Arm-PCR using iRepertoire HTBI primers to build TCR beta libraries. TCRdb reprocessed the multiplex PCR reads via MiXCR and lists one record per CDR3 protein. There are fewer than 350,000 distinct CDR3 sequences in the sample; approximately 20% occur only once, and about two fifths lies in the top ten. Material: peripheral blood mononuclear cells (PBMCs), obtained at new diagnosis, from a patient treated with antithyroid drugs. All receptors derive from a female donor with Graves disease.

This clonotype showed up many times. CDR3 DNA: TGTGCCAGCAGTTCCTCAATCTATAGCAATCAGCCCCAGCATTTT. Translated, it gives CASSSSIYSNQPQHF. This chain links TRBV27 with TRBJ1-5; D is unresolved. The V and J ends lost 4 bases and 0 bases respectively, with 10 bases between them. CDR1 and CDR2 from the germline V gene are MNHEY and SMNVEV (reference sequence). The CDR3 has 15 amino acids.

Regarding this clonotype: An end of the junction differs from the germline gene, which may be a read error. This chain connects TRBV12-3 or TRBV12-4 to TRBJ2-6; tentative D call: TRBD1 (5 bases). The CDR3 extends over 16 amino acids. The CDR3 DNA is TGTGCCAGCAGTGGTCCGACCCGCTCTGGGGCCAACGTCCTGGCTTTC. Amino acid sequence: CASSGPTRSGANVLAF.

This clonotype was found many times. The chain recombines TRBV28 with TRBJ1-1; 7 bases align to TRBD1. V lost 7 bases and J lost 5; bases outside the gene matches: 13. Germline CDR1 is MDHEN and CDR2 is SYDVKM. This CDR3 comprises 15 residues. The CDR3 DNA follows: TGTGCCAGCAACCCGACAGGGTTGGTAGTGACTGAAGCTTTCTTT. Translating gives CASNPTGLVVTEAFF.

The chain couples TRBV5-1 to TRBJ2-7, with D maybe TRBD2 (6 bases). CDR3 length equals 18 residues. Germline values: CDR1 SGHRS, CDR2 YFSETQ. V lost 0 bases, J lost 3 bases, and 22 bases lay in between. The CDR3 spells CASSLVGYGEGGIYEQYF. In DNA, the CDR3 is TGCGCCAGCAGCTTGGTTGGTTATGGAGAGGGCGGGATCTACGAGCAGTACTTC.

Notes on this clonotype: A much more abundant neighbour one base away suggests this may be a read error. Without the conserved terminal phenylalanine or tryptophan, this CDR3 likely stems from a read error. This chain joins TRBV10-2 and TRBJ2-1, with TRBD2 identical over 9 bases. The CDR3 covers 14 residues. Germline V CDR1 and CDR2: WSHSY, SAAADI. Trimming at V came to 6 bases and at J to 9 bases, leaving 9 bases not matched to a gene. CDR3 protein: CASRLAGEGTEQFI. The CDR3 DNA reads as TGCGCCAGCAGATTAGCGGGGGAGGGTACTGAGCAGTTCATC.

This clonotype appeared many times. The rearrangement uses TRBV12-3 or TRBV12-4 and TRBJ2-3, with D possibly being TRBD1 or TRBD2 (6 bases each). Between the trimmed V and J ends, which lost 8 bases and 3 bases, there was a span of 21 bases. This CDR3 contains 16 residues. The CDR3 loop reads CASLSGGQTITDTQYF. CDR3 DNA: TGTGCCAGCCTCTCTGGGGGGCAGACAATAACAGATACGCAGTATTTT.

Turning to this clonotype: Given a much more abundant clone one base away, this may be a read error. The chain uses TRBV13 and TRBJ2-7, with D maybe TRBD1 (5 bases). Germline lookup yields CDR1 PRHDT and CDR2 FYEKMQ (reference sequence). V was shortened by 2 bases and J by 3 bases, with 11 bases between the two germline ends. The CDR3 extends over 14 amino acids. CDR3 amino acids: CASSLWARVYEQYF. In DNA form, the CDR3 reads TGTGCCAGCAGCTTATGGGCCAGGGTCTACGAGCAGTACTTC. The full variable domain, with the rest looked up from reference TRBV13 and TRBJ2-7, is AAGVIQSPRHLIKEKRETATLKCYPIPRHDTVYWYQQGPGQDPQFLISFYEKMQSDKGSIPDRFSAQQFSDYHSELNMSSLELGDSALYFCASSLWARVYEQYFGPGTRLTVT.

The sample holds many counts of this clonotype. J is TRBJ1-4 and V is TRBV19, with 7 bases lining up with TRBD1. CDR1 is LNHDA, CDR2 SQIVND, per germline (reference sequence). There are 13 residues in the CDR3. V gave up 9 bases and J gave up 8 bases; unmatched junction bases: 9. This CDR3 reads CASNRDRGEKLFF. CDR3 nucleotide sequence: TGTGCCAGCAACCGGGACAGAGGAGAAAAACTGTTTTTT.

The chain couples TRBV28 to TRBJ1-1; 10 nucleotides agree with TRBD1. The germline CDR1 and CDR2 sequences are MDHEN and SYDVKM. The CDR3 is 13 amino acids. V dropped 10 bases and J dropped 4; count of bases not matched to a gene: 6. The CDR3 bases are TGTGCCACGACCGGGACAGGGGTCACTGAAGCTTTCTTT. This sequence encodes CATTGTGVTEAFF.

This sequence joins TRBV20-1 and TRBJ2-5; D remains ambiguous. CDR3 length: 14 amino acids. The V end lost 0 bases, the J end lost 2 bases, and 10 bases lay between the germline ends. CDR1 and CDR2 (germline): DFQATT, SNEGSKA (reference sequence). The CDR3 DNA sequence: TGCAGTGCTAGAGATTGGAGTCCGCAAGAGACCCAGTACTTC. Translation: CSARDWSPQETQYF.

As to this clonotype: A read error may explain this, as a much larger clone is one base away. The chain uses TRBV19 and TRBJ2-1; D may be TRBD2 (6 bases). The germline gives CDR1 LNHDA, CDR2 SQIVND (reference sequence). Between the trimmed V and J ends, which lost 1 base and 8 bases, there was a span of 18 bases. The CDR3 runs to 16 residues. CDR3 nucleotide sequence: TGTGCCAGTAGTATAGGTCTGGGGGGATCCCCCCATGAGCAGTTCTTC. This gives the protein CASSIGLGGSPHEQFF.

This clonotype has ten or more counts. The V gene is TRBV2, the J gene TRBJ2-4; 7 positions agree with TRBD1. The length of the CDR3 is 13 residues. Looked up from germline, CDR1 is SNHLY and CDR2 is FYNNEI. The CDR3 loop is CAISDRSKNIQYF. In DNA, the CDR3 is TGTGCTATTTCGGACAGGAGCAAAAACATTCAGTACTTC.

This clonotype was detected ten times or more. The chain recombines TRBV27 with TRBJ1-5; 9 bases are a match to TRBD1. The CDR3 spans 15 residues. V gave up 5 bases and J gave up 4 bases; unmatched junction bases: 6. Germline values: CDR1 MNHEY, CDR2 SMNVEV (reference sequence). The CDR3 region has the DNA TGTGCCAGCAGTGGGACAGGGAGCGGGAATCAGCCCCAGCATTTT. Translation: CASSGTGSGNQPQHF.

This clonotype showed up many times. This chain joins TRBV12-3 or TRBV12-4 and TRBJ1-6; 9 bases agree with TRBD1. This CDR3 contains 16 residues. Unmatched junction bases numbered 10, after V lost 3 bases and J lost 10 bases. CDR3: CASSFSSGQGNSPLHF. The CDR3 coding sequence is TGTGCCAGCAGTTTCTCATCGGGACAGGGAAACTCACCCCTCCACTTT.

This clonotype turned up a few times. The chain has TRBV24-1 and TRBJ1-1; TRBD1 aligns across 7 bases. The length of the CDR3 is 16 residues. With 5 bases clipped from V and 3 bases from J, the junction kept 11 bases outside the gene matches. In germline, CDR1 is KGHDR, CDR2 SFDVKD. CDR3 bases: TGTGCCACCAGTGCGGGCGAGACAGGGAGAGACACTGAAGCTTTCTTT. Protein: CATSAGETGRDTEAFF.

In its sample, this clonotype was seen many times. V usage is TRBV12-3 or TRBV12-4 and J usage is TRBJ2-2, with 7 positions matching TRBD1. V lost 2 bases, J lost 0 bases, and 3 bases stayed unmatched. The CDR3 is 16 amino acids. The CDR3 region is CASSLSGTANTGELFF. The CDR3 nucleotides are TGTGCCAGCAGTTTATCCGGGACAGCGAACACCGGGGAGCTGTTTTTT.

This clonotype occurred a few times. This may arise from a read error, as a much more abundant clone is one base away. The chain couples TRBV7-2 to TRBJ2-3; perhaps TRBD2 as D (6 bases). Per germline, CDR1 SGHTA and CDR2 FQGNSA. The germline V and J ends were trimmed by 5 bases and 2 bases, with 14 bases remaining between them. The CDR3 contains 15 residues. The CDR3 DNA reads TGTGCCAGCAGCAGACTAGTTCGATTCACAGATACGCAGTATTTT. Residues: CASSRLVRFTDTQYF.

A note on this clonotype: A much larger clonotype is one base distant, so this may be a read error. The chain is built from TRBV9 and TRBJ2-2; the D gene could be TRBD1 or TRBD2 (6 bases each). The CDR3 totals 15 residues. Germline V gene sequence: CDR1 SGDLS, CDR2 YYNGEE. CDR3 sequence reads: CANSVVGGGTGELFF. In DNA, the CDR3 is TGTGCCAACAGCGTAGTAGGAGGGGGGACCGGGGAGCTGTTTTTT.

Points on this clonotype: A much larger clone is a single base away; this may be a read error. Here the CDR3 reads CTSSWDSPYNEQFF. The CDR3 bases are TGTACCAGCAGCTGGGACAGTCCCTACAATGAGCAGTTCTTC. The genes are TRBV6-4 and TRBJ2-1; 7 bases agree with TRBD1. In germline, CDR1 is MRHNA, CDR2 SNTAGT. The CDR3 contains 14 residues.

This clonotype occurred many times. The chain joins TRBV13 to TRBJ2-2, with D tentatively TRBD2 (5 bases). Per the germline V gene, CDR1 is PRHDT and CDR2 is FYEKMQ (reference sequence). The CDR3 extends over 16 amino acids. V shed 0 bases and J shed 5 bases, with 13 bases lying between them. The CDR3 loop is CASSLGRGSGTGELFF. In nucleotides, the CDR3 is TGTGCCAGCAGCTTAGGAAGAGGGAGTGGGACCGGGGAGCTGTTTTTT.